This TCR beta chain was found in a study of blood T cell repertoires in COVID-19. Assay used: immunoSEQ multiplex PCR; TCRdb lists only in-frame clones, some missing. The data hold 180,000 or so clones, with around 86% observed a single time. This CDR3 comprises 14 residues. Germline V CDR1 and CDR2: KGHDR, SFDVKD. V lost 4 bases and J lost 8; bases outside the gene matches: 9. This receptor was identified in a woman in her 30s who had recovered from COVID-19. The sample comprised PBMCs or T cells enriched from blood (not recorded which). This sequence joins TRBV24-1 and TRBJ1-2; 7 bases are shared with TRBD1. The CDR3 DNA reads TGTGCCACCAGTGAACCGACAGGGTTTAAAGGCTACACCTTC. As protein: CATSEPTGFKGYTF.